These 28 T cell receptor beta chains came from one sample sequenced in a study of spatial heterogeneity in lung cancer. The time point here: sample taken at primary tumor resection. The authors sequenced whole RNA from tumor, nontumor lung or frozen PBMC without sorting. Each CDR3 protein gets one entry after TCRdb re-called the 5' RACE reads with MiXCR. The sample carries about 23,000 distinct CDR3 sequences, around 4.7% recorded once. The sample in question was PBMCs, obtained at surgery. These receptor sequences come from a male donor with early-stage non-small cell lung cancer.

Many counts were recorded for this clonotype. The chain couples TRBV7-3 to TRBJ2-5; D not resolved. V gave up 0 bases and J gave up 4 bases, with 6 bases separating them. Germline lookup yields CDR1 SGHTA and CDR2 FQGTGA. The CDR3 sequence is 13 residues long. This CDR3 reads CASSLTRRETQYF. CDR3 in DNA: TGTGCCAGCAGCTTAACCCGAAGAGAGACCCAGTACTTC.

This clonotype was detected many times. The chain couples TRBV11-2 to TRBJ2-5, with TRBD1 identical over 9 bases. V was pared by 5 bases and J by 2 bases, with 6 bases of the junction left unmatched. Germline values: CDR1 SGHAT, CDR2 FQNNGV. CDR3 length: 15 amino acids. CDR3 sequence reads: CASSLTGGFQETQYF. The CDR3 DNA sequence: TGTGCCAGCAGCCTGACAGGGGGGTTTCAAGAGACCCAGTACTTC.

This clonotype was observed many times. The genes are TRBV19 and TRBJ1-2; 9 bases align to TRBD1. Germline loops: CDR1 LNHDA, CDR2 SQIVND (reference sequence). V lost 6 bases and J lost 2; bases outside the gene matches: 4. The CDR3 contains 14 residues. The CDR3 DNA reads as TGTGCCAGTAGCGGACAGGGGAGGAACTATGGCTACACCTTC. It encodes CASSGQGRNYGYTF.

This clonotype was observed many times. CDR3 region: CSAGLAASTDTQYF. CDR3 sequence (DNA): TGCAGTGCGGGACTAGCGGCCAGCACAGATACGCAGTATTTT. The rearrangement links TRBV20-1 to TRBJ2-3, with 11 bases fitting TRBD2. V gave up 6 bases and J gave up 0 bases; unmatched junction bases: 2. This CDR3 is 14 amino acids long. CDR1 is DFQATT, CDR2 SNEGSKA, per germline (reference sequence).

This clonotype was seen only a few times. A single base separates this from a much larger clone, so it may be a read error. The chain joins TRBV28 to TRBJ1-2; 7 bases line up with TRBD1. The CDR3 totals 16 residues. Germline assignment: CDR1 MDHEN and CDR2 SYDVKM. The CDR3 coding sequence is TGTGTCAGCAGCAGTGCAGGGACAGACACTAACTATGGCTACACCTTC. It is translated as CVSSSAGTDTNYGYTF.

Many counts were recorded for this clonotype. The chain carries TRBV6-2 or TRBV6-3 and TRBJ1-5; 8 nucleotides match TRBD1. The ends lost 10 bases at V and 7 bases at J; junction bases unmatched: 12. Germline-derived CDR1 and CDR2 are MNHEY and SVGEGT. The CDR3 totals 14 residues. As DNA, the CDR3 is TGTGCCACTACCGGACAGGGAGGTACCCAGCCCCAGCATTTT. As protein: CATTGQGGTQPQHF.

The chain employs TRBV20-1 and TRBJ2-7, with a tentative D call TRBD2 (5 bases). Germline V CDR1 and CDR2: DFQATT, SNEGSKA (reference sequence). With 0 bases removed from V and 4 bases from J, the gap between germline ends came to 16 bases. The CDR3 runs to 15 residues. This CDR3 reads CSARERPLVSYEQYF. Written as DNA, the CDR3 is TGCAGTGCTAGAGAGAGGCCACTAGTCTCTTACGAGCAGTACTTC.

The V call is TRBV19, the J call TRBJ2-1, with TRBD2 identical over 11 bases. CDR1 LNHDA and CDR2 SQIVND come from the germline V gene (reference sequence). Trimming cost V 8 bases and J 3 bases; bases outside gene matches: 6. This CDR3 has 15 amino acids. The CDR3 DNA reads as TGTGCCAGTCAGACTAGCGGGGCTTACTACAATGAGCAGTTCTTC. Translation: CASQTSGAYYNEQFF.

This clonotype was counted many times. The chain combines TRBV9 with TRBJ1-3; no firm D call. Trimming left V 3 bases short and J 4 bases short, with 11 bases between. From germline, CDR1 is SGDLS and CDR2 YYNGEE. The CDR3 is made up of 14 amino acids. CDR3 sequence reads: CASSAPAAGNTIYF. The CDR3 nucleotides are TGTGCCAGCAGCGCCCCGGCCGCCGGAAACACCATATATTTT. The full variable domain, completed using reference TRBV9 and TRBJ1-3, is DSGVTQTPKHLITATGQRVTLRCSPRSGDLSVYWYQQSLDQGLQFLIQYYNGEERAKGNILERFSAQQFPDLHSELNLSSLELGDSALYFCASSAPAAGNTIYFGEGSWLTVV.

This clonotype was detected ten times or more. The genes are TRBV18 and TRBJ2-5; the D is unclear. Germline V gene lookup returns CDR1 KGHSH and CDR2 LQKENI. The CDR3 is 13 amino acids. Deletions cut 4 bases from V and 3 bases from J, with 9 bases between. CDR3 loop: CASSQDEEETQYF. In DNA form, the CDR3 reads TGTGCCAGCTCACAAGACGAGGAAGAGACCCAGTACTTC.

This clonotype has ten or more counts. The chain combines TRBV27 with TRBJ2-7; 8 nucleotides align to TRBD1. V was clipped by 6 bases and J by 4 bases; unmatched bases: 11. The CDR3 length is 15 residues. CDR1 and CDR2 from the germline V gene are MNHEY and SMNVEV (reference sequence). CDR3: CASRRSGQAGYEQYF. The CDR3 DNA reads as TGTGCCAGCAGAAGATCGGGACAGGCTGGTTACGAGCAGTACTTC.

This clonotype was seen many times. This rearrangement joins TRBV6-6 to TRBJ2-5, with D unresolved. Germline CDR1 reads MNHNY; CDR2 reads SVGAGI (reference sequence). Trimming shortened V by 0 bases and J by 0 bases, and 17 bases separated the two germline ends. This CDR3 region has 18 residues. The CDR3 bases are TGTGCCAGCAGTTACTCGAGGACCACGGGCCCCAACCAAGAGACCCAGTACTTC. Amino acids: CASSYSRTTGPNQETQYF.

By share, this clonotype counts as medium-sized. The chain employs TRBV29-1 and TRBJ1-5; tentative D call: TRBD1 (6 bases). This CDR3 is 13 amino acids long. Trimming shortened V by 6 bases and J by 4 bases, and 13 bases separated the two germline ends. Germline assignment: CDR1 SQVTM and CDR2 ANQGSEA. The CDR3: CSVQGGANQPQHF. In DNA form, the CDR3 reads TGCAGCGTACAGGGCGGTGCGAATCAGCCCCAGCATTTT.

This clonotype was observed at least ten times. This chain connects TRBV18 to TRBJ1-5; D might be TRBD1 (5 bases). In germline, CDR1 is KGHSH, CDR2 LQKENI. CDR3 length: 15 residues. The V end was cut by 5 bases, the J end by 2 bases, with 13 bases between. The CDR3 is CASSVQGGGNQPQHF. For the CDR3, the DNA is TGTGCCAGCTCAGTCCAGGGAGGGGGCAATCAGCCCCAGCATTTT.

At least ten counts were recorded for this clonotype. The CDR3 DNA reads TGTGCCAGCAGCCAAGGTGTGGCTAACTATGGCTACACCTTC. This translates into CASSQGVANYGYTF. The chain links TRBV14 to TRBJ1-2; D is unclear. Germline loops: CDR1 SGHDN, CDR2 FVKESK. With 1 base removed from V and 0 bases from J, the gap between germline ends came to 6 bases. This CDR3 has 14 residues.

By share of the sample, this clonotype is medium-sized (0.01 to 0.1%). CDR3 amino acids: CASSLRQGRKQFF. DNA of the CDR3: TGCGCCAGCAGCCTCAGACAGGGTCGGAAGCAGTTCTTC. This rearrangement joins TRBV4-3 to TRBJ2-1, with 7 bases lining up with TRBD1. Trimming cost V 4 bases and J 11 bases; bases outside gene matches: 8. Germline V gene lookup returns CDR1 LGHNA and CDR2 YSLEER. The CDR3 is 13 residues long.

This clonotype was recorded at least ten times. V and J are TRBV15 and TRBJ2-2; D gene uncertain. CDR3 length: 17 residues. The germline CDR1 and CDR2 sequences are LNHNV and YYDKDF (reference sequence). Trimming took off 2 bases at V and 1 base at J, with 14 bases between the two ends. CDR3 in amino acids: CATSRSQAQLNTGELFF. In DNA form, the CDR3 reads TGTGCCACCAGCAGATCCCAGGCCCAACTGAACACCGGGGAGCTGTTTTTT.

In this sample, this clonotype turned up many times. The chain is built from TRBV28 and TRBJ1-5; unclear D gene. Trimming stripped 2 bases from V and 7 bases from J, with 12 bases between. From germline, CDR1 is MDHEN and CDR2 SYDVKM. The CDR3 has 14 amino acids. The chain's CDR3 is CASSLIAKTQPQHF. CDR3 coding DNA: TGTGCCAGCAGTTTAATAGCTAAAACGCAGCCCCAGCATTTT.

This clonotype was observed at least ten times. The CDR3 DNA is TGTGCCATCGGCGGGGGCCCCACAACTAATGAAAAACTGTTTTTT. It yields the protein CAIGGGPTTNEKLFF. This chain uses TRBV10-3 with TRBJ1-4, with D possibly being TRBD1 (6 bases). V lost 8 bases and J lost 0, with 13 bases in between. Germline-derived CDR1 and CDR2 are ENHRY and SYGVKD. The CDR3 consists of 15 residues.

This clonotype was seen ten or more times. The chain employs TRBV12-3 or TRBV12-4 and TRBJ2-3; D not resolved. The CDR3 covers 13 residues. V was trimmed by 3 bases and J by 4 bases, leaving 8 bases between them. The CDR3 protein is CASSFMGSDTQYF. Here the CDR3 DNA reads TGTGCCAGCAGTTTCATGGGGTCAGATACGCAGTATTTT.

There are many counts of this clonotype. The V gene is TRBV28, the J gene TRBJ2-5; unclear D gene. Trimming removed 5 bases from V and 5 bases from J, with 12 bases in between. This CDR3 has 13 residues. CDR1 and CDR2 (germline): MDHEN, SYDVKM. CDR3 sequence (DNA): TGTGCCAGCAGTCCCGACGTCGAGGAGACCCAGTACTTC. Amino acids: CASSPDVEETQYF. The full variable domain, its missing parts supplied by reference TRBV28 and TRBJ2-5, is DVKVTQSSRYLVKRTGEKVFLECVQDMDHENMFWYRQDPGLGLRLIYFSYDVKMKEKGDIPEGYSVSREKKERFSLILESASTNQTSMYLCASSPDVEETQYFGPGTRLLVL.

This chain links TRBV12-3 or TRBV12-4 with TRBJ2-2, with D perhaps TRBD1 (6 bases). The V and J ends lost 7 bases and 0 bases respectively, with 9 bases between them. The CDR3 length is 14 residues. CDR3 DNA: TGTGCCAGCATTTGGACAGCGAACACCGGGGAGCTGTTTTTT. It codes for CASIWTANTGELFF.

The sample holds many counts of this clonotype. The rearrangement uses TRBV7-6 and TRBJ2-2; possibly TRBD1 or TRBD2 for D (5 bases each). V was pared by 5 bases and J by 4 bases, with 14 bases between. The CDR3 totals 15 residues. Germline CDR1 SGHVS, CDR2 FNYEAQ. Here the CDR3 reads CASSGRRDRTGELFF. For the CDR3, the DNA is TGTGCCAGCAGCGGCCGACGGGACCGCACCGGGGAGCTGTTTTTT. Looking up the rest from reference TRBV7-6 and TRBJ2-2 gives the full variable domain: GAGVSQSPRYKVTKRGQDVALRCDPISGHVSLYWYRQALGQGPEFLTYFNYEAQQDKSGLPNDRFSAERPEGSISTLTIQRTEQRDSAMYRCASSGRRDRTGELFFGEGSRLTVL.

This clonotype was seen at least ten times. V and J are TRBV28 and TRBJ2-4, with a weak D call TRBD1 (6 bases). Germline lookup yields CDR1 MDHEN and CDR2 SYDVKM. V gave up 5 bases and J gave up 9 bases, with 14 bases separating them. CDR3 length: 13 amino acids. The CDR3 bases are TGTGCCAGCAGTCCCATCGTAGGGGGCATTCAGTACTTC. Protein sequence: CASSPIVGGIQYF.

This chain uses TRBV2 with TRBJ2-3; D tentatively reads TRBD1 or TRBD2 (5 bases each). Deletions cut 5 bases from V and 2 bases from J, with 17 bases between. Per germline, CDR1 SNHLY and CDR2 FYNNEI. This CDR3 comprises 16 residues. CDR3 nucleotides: TGTGCCAGCAGTTTCGGTGGGACCACCGCCACAGATACGCAGTATTTT. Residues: CASSFGGTTATDTQYF.

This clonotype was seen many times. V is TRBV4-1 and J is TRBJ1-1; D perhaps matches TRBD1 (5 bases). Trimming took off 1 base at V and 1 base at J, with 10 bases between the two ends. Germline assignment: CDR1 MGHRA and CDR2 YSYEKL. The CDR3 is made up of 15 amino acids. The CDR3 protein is CASSQGVGRNTEAFF. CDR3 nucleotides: TGCGCCAGCAGCCAAGGAGTGGGGCGGAACACTGAAGCTTTCTTT.

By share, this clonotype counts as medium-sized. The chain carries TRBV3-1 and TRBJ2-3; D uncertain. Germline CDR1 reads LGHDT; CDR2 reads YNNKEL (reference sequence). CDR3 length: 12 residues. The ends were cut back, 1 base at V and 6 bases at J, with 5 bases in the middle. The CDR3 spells CASSQVGDTQYF. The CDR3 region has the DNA TGTGCCAGCAGCCAAGTAGGGGATACGCAGTATTTT.

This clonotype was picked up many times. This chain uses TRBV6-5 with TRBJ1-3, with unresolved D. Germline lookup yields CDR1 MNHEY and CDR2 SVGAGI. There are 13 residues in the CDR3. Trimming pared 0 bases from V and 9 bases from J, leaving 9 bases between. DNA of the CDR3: TGTGCCAGCAGTTACTCTAAAGGAGCCACCATATATTTT. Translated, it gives CASSYSKGATIYF.